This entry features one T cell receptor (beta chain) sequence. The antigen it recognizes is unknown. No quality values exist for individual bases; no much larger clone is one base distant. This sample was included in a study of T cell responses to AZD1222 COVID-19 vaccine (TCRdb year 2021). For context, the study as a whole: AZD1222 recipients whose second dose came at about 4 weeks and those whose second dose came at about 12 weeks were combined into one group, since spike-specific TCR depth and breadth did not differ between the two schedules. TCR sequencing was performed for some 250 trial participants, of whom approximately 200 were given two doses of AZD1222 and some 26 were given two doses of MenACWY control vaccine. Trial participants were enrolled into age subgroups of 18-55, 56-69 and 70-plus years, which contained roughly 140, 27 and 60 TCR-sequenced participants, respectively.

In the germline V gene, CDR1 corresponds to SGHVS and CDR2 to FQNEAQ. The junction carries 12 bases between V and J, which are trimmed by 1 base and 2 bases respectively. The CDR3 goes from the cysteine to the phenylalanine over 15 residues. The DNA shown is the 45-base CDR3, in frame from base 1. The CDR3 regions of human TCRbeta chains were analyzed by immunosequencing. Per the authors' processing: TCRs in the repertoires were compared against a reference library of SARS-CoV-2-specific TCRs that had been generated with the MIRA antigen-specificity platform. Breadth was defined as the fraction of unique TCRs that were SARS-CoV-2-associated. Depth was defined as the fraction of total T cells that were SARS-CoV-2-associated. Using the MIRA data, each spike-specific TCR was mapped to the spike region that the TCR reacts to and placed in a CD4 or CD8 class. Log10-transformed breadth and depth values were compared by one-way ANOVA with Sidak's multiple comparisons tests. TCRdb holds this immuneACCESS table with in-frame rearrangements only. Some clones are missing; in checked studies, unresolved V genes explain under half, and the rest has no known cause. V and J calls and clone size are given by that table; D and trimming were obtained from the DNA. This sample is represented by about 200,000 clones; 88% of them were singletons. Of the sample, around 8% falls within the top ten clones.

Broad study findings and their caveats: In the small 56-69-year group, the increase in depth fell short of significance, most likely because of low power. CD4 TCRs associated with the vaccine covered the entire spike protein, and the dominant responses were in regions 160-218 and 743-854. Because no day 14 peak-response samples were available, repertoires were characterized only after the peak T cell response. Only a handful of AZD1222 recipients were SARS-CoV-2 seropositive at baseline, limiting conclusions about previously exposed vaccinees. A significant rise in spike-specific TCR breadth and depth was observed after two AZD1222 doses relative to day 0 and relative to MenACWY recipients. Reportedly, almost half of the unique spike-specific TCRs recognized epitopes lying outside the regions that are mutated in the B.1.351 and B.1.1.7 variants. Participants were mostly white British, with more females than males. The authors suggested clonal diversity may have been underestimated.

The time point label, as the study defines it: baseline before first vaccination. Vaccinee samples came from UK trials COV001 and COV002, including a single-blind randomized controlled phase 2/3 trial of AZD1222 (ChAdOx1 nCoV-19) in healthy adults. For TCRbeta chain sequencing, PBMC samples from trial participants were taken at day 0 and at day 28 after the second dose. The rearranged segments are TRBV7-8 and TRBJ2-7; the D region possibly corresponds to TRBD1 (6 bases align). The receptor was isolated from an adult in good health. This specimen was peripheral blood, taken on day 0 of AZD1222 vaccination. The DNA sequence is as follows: TGTGCCAGCAGCTTAGAGACGGCAGGGGCCTACGAGCAGTACTTC. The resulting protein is CASSLETAGAYEQYF.